This T cell receptor (beta chain) was retrieved from a study of T cells in localized non-small cell lung cancer. Here immunoSEQ multiplex PCR was the method, and the copy in TCRdb shows in-frame clones only, minus some. The sample yields under 150,000 clones, about 90% seen once. This clone was detected once. The antigen remains unidentified. Looked up from germline, CDR1 is SGHNT and CDR2 is YYREEE (reference sequence). Trimming took off 5 bases at V and 0 bases at J, with 17 bases between the two ends. The CDR3 is 16 amino acids. Whole-study findings and limits: For the top 100 tumor clones, a median approximately 50 also appeared in adjacent lung. Increased T cell density in blood showed an association with longer overall survival. Measurement of T cell clonality placed uninvolved adjacent lung highest, above the level in tumor.

The sequence derives from a female donor over 55 with stage I lung adenocarcinoma. The V call is TRBV5-4, the J call TRBJ1-2, with D unclear. Sequenced here: peripheral blood, sampled before any cancer treatment. The CDR3 loop is CASSPAKTGTNYGYTF. The CDR3 DNA follows: TGTGCCAGCAGTCCCGCCAAGACCGGGACTAACTATGGCTACACCTTC.